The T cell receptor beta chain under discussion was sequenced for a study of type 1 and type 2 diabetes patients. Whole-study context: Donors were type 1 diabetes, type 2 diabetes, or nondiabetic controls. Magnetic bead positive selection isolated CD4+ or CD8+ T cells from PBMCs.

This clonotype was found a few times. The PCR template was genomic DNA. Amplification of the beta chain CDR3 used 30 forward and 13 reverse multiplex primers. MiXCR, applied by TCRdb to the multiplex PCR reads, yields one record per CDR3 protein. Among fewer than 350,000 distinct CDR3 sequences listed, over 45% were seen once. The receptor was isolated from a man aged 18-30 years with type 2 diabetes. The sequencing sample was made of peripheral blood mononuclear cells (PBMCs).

CDR3 in amino acids: CASSMSVTGALDYGYTF. The CDR3 coding sequence is TGTGCCAGTAGTATGTCAGTAACAGGGGCTTTGGACTATGGCTACACCTTC. The J gene is TRBJ1-2, the V gene TRBV19, with TRBD1 identical over 7 bases. V lost 3 bases to trimming and J lost 3 bases; unmatched junction nucleotides: 13. Germline CDR1 is LNHDA and CDR2 is SQIVND (reference sequence). The CDR3 loop spans 17 amino acids.